This record covers a single TCR beta chain. This sample stems from a study of blood T cell repertoires in COVID-19. Overall study: The United States, Italy and Spain supplied acute and convalescent COVID-19 samples. Sample material is recorded as cDNA or gDNA derived from T cells, B-cell-depleted T cells, or PBMCs.

This CDR3 has 16 residues. Per the germline V gene, CDR1 is MNHEY and CDR2 is SVGEGT. The junction had 9 bases not matched to a gene; V was cut back by 4 bases and J by 4 bases. In the authors' workflow: Reference gene primer amplification gave nucleated cell count estimates. Profiled with immunoSEQ multiplex PCR; TCRdb holds only in-frame clones, not every one. V, J and clone size reflect that table, while D and trimming were determined from the DNA. The repertoire has 100,000 to 120,000 clones, approximately 83% of them found once; the top ten carry roughly 4.2%. The receptor's source is a man in his fifties or sixties with acute or convalescent COVID-19. The sequenced material came from peripheral blood. The J gene is TRBJ1-3, the V gene TRBV6-2 or TRBV6-3, with 8 positions matching TRBD1. CDR3 sequence reads: CASSSPDRAGGNTIYF. Written as DNA, the CDR3 is TGTGCCAGCAGTTCTCCGGACAGGGCTGGCGGAAACACCATATATTTT.